Listed below are T cell receptor beta chains from one sample, sequenced in a study of PD-L1 blockade in urothelial cancer. Using immunoSEQ multiplex PCR, the repertoire was profiled, and TCRdb retains in-frame clones only, with some absent. The sample includes approximately 40,000 clones, approximately 86% of them seen just once. The starting material was PBMCs, obtained around atezolizumab (anti-PD-L1) treatment. The origin of the receptors is a man in his fifties or sixties with urothelial cancer. Both conserved end residues are part of each CDR3. Clone size is stated in some rows and not others, as once, few, many or a class when expanded.

v_call: TRBV4-3
clone_size: .
j_call: TRBJ1-4
cdr3_aa: CASSQDRGHEKLFF

v_call: TRBV2
clone_size: .
j_call: TRBJ2-3
cdr3_aa: CASSGGGTQYF

v_call: TRBV29-1
clone_size: .
j_call: TRBJ2-3
cdr3_aa: CSVRTSSFTDTQYF

v_call: TRBV5-4
clone_size: .
j_call: TRBJ2-7
cdr3_aa: CASSSPPSGGLYEQYF

v_call: TRBV18
clone_size: .
j_call: TRBJ2-3
cdr3_aa: CASSSLPSTDTQYF

v_call: TRBV27
clone_size: .
j_call: TRBJ2-1
cdr3_aa: CASSSSGRGNEQFF

v_call: TRBV6-5
clone_size: .
j_call: TRBJ2-7
cdr3_aa: CASRLDRVRNEQYF

v_call: TRBV2
clone_size: .
j_call: TRBJ2-3
cdr3_aa: CASRGTSGGPRDTQYF

v_call: TRBV19
clone_size: .
j_call: TRBJ2-3
cdr3_aa: CASSIKRGDTDTQYF

v_call: TRBV19
clone_size: .
j_call: TRBJ2-7
cdr3_aa: CASRKGQLSYEQYF

v_call: TRBV7-9
clone_size: once
j_call: TRBJ1-1
cdr3_aa: CASSFAGNEAFF

v_call: TRBV29-1
clone_size: .
j_call: TRBJ2-1
cdr3_aa: CSVIGLADTYNEQFF

v_call: TRBV6-1
clone_size: .
j_call: TRBJ1-1
cdr3_aa: CASSDLTGGNTEAFF

v_call: TRBV5-6
clone_size: .
j_call: TRBJ2-7
cdr3_aa: CASSSIHRRGWSYEQYF

v_call: TRBV29-1
clone_size: .
j_call: TRBJ1-2
cdr3_aa: CSGGETNYGYTF

v_call: TRBV19
clone_size: .
j_call: TRBJ1-1
cdr3_aa: CASSITDIRTEAFF

v_call: TRBV9
clone_size: .
j_call: TRBJ2-1
cdr3_aa: CASSVKQVENEQFF

v_call: TRBV7-8
clone_size: .
j_call: TRBJ2-5
cdr3_aa: CASSPNTGKAQYF

v_call: TRBV30
clone_size: .
j_call: TRBJ2-1
cdr3_aa: CAWSVGRQGARSEQFF

v_call: TRBV7-9
clone_size: .
j_call: TRBJ2-7
cdr3_aa: CASSSRDRGHYEQYF

v_call: TRBV11-2
clone_size: .
j_call: TRBJ1-1
cdr3_aa: CASSPAGFMNTEAFF

v_call: TRBV2
clone_size: .
j_call: TRBJ1-5
cdr3_aa: CASSVRGSAQHF

v_call: TRBV5-1
clone_size: few
j_call: TRBJ1-2
cdr3_aa: CASSRTADGYTF

v_call: TRBV30
clone_size: .
j_call: TRBJ2-1
cdr3_aa: CACLECEQFF

v_call: TRBV12-5
clone_size: .
j_call: TRBJ2-5
cdr3_aa: CASAPQGTGGFKETQYF

v_call: TRBV5-4
clone_size: .
j_call: TRBJ2-7
cdr3_aa: CASKARGLGEQYF

v_call: TRBV19
clone_size: .
j_call: TRBJ2-3
cdr3_aa: CASSITGSTDTQYF

v_call: TRBV11-2
clone_size: .
j_call: TRBJ1-5
cdr3_aa: CASSLNLGSQPQHF

v_call: TRBV6-5
clone_size: .
j_call: TRBJ2-1
cdr3_aa: CASSPTSGREFF

v_call: TRBV30
clone_size: .
j_call: TRBJ2-5
cdr3_aa: CAWSRDSQETQYF

v_call: TRBV23-1
clone_size: .
j_call: TRBJ1-2
cdr3_aa: CASNIGGCNYGYTF

v_call: TRBV11-3
clone_size: .
j_call: TRBJ1-1
cdr3_aa: CASSLRGRVTEAFF

v_call: TRBV5-1
clone_size: once
j_call: TRBJ2-6
cdr3_aa: CASSLTVISGANVLTF

v_call: TRBV7-9
clone_size: .
j_call: TRBJ2-5
cdr3_aa: CASSLVGVQETQYF

v_call: TRBV30
clone_size: .
j_call: TRBJ2-5
cdr3_aa: CAWRQGRVRETQYF

v_call: TRBV5-6
clone_size: once
j_call: TRBJ2-1
cdr3_aa: CASSSAGEQFF

v_call: TRBV14
clone_size: .
j_call: TRBJ2-3
cdr3_aa: CASSQDEFFADTQYF

v_call: TRBV19
clone_size: .
j_call: TRBJ1-3
cdr3_aa: CASSRQVRFGNTIYF

v_call: TRBV7-9
clone_size: once
j_call: TRBJ2-1
cdr3_aa: CASSWTSGGVDEQFF

v_call: TRBV2
clone_size: .
j_call: TRBJ1-5
cdr3_aa: CASSPGGGRENQPQHF

v_call: TRBV5-1
clone_size: .
j_call: TRBJ2-5
cdr3_aa: CASSWGNTGQGVETQYF

v_call: TRBV27
clone_size: .
j_call: TRBJ2-7
cdr3_aa: CASSPASGGIYEQYF